This TCR beta chain was identified during a study of Ad26.COV2.S vaccination and SARS-CoV-2 variants. Study-wide context: The Ad26.COV2.S arm of the COV1001 trial was where the donor was placed. Recipients of Ad26.COV2.S got it intramuscularly, once or twice 56 days apart. Findings and caveats of the study: Reportedly, spike-specific CD8+ and CD4+ T cell responses achieved substantial breadth once vaccination had taken place.

Notes on this clone: Its specificity is unknown.

Described treatment: some 20 received Ad26.COV2.S at low or high dose, single or two shots; roughly five received placebo; per-sample allocation not given. Samples analyzed were those drawn on day 63 after the first vaccine or placebo injection. Donation came from an adult in Boston who was aged 18-55 years. Here immunoSEQ multiplex PCR was the method, and the copy in TCRdb shows in-frame clones only, minus some. The sample has roughly 410,000 clones, about four fifths seen once; the top ten hold roughly 7.4%. The CDR3 totals 16 residues. The V end lost 5 bases, the J end lost 1 base, and 15 bases lay between the germline ends. Germline CDR1 and CDR2: SGHNT and YYREEE (reference sequence).

This sequence was found in a person aged 18 to 59 who received the Ad26.COV2.S COVID-19 vaccine or a placebo. This specimen consisted of peripheral blood, obtained in a trial of Ad26.COV2.S vaccine versus placebo. The V and J genes are TRBV5-4 and TRBJ2-2, with D perhaps matching TRBD2 (7 bases). CDR3 sequence: CASSWGGGMNTGELFF. DNA for the CDR3: TGTGCCAGCAGTTGGGGGGGCGGGATGAACACCGGGGAGCTGTTTTTT.